The 31 T cell receptor beta chains listed next were all sequenced from one sample in a study of neurological immune-mediated disorders. MiXCR, applied by TCRdb to the 5' RACE reads, yields one record per CDR3 protein. The sample yields approximately 24,000 distinct CDR3 sequences, 13% seen once. The source material was PBMCs. These TCRs come from a woman aged 35 to 49 with HTLV-1-associated myelopathy (HAM/TSP).

The sample holds many counts of this clonotype. The rearrangement uses TRBV6-6 and TRBJ2-3; D is possibly TRBD1 or TRBD2 (6 bases each). CDR1 MNHNY and CDR2 SVGAGI come from the germline V gene (reference sequence). The CDR3 consists of 14 residues. V lost 6 bases and J 4 bases, leaving 14 bases between the germline ends. The CDR3 DNA is TGTGCCAGCAGCCCTATGGGGGGCGCAGATACGCAGTATTTT. Amino acids: CASSPMGGADTQYF.

This clonotype was recorded many times. CDR3 residues: CASSQDKAGGGTEAFF. As DNA, the CDR3 is TGTGCCAGCAGCCAAGATAAGGCAGGGGGGGGAACTGAAGCTTTCTTT. The V and J genes are TRBV4-2 and TRBJ1-1; 7 bases map to TRBD1. V lost 0 bases to trimming and J lost 5 bases; unmatched junction nucleotides: 9. Germline CDR1 is LGHNA and CDR2 is YNFKEQ. This CDR3 has 16 residues.

This clonotype was counted many times. The chain uses TRBV27 and TRBJ2-7; D might be TRBD1 (5 bases). Germline CDR1 MNHEY, CDR2 SMNVEV (reference sequence). Trimming pared 4 bases from V and 2 bases from J, leaving 18 bases between. This CDR3 contains 16 residues. In nucleotides, the CDR3 is TGTGCCAGCAGTTCAATCGGGTGGTCAGGGACCTACGAGCAGTACTTC. Translation gives CASSSIGWSGTYEQYF.

This clonotype was observed many times. The rearrangement uses TRBV3-1 and TRBJ2-1; 8 nucleotides align to TRBD2. Germline V gene lookup returns CDR1 LGHDT and CDR2 YNNKEL (reference sequence). V shed 4 bases, J shed 3 bases, and the junction held 8 bases outside the gene matches. This CDR3 spans 16 amino acids. The CDR3 here is CASSRHRTSNYNEQFF. The DNA for the CDR3 is TGTGCCAGCAGCCGACATCGGACTAGCAACTACAATGAGCAGTTCTTC.

This clonotype has at least ten counts. This chain joins TRBV5-1 and TRBJ2-7; maybe TRBD2 (6 bases). CDR3 length: 11 amino acids. V gave up 4 bases and J gave up 7 bases, with 9 bases separating them. In germline, CDR1 is SGHRS, CDR2 YFSETQ. CDR3 DNA sequence: TGCGCCAGCAGCAAGGAGGGTGAGCAGTACTTC. Encoded protein: CASSKEGEQYF. The complete variable domain, with remaining parts taken from reference TRBV5-1 and TRBJ2-7, reads KAGVTQTPRYLIKTRGQQVTLSCSPISGHRSVSWYQQTPGQGLQFLFEYFSETQRNKGNFPGRFSGRQFSNSRSEMNVSTLELGDSALYLCASSKEGEQYFGPGTRLTVT.

This clonotype appeared many times. The chain joins TRBV7-2 to TRBJ1-3; D is undetermined. Trimming took off 1 base at V and 0 bases at J, with 16 bases between the two ends. The germline gives CDR1 SGHTA, CDR2 FQGNSA. This CDR3 is 18 amino acids long. The CDR3 sequence is CASSLEGGIDYSGNTIYF. In nucleotides, the CDR3 is TGTGCCAGCAGCTTAGAGGGCGGCATCGATTACTCTGGAAACACCATATATTTT.

This clonotype was observed many times. This rearrangement joins TRBV20-1 to TRBJ2-1; maybe TRBD1 (5 bases). Germline CDR1 DFQATT, CDR2 SNEGSKA (reference sequence). V dropped 5 bases and J dropped 7 bases, with 21 bases sitting between them. The CDR3 runs 15 residues. The CDR3, as DNA: TGCAGTGCTTTCAACCAGGGTTTTATGGTGAATGAGCAGTTCTTC. Protein: CSAFNQGFMVNEQFF.

This clonotype was seen many times. The chain joins TRBV29-1 to TRBJ1-4; D not certain. Trimming took off 5 bases at V and 1 base at J, with 11 bases between the two ends. The germline V gene has CDR1 SQVTM and CDR2 ANQGSEA. The CDR3 consists of 14 residues. CDR3 coding DNA: TGCAGCGTTAAGGGTTTTGGAACTAATGAAAAACTGTTTTTT. Protein sequence: CSVKGFGTNEKLFF.

This clonotype was observed many times. This CDR3 is CASSTGTSGTSTDTQYF. CDR3 bases: TGCGCCAGCAGCACCGGGACTAGCGGGACCAGCACAGATACGCAGTATTTT. The J gene is TRBJ2-3, the V gene TRBV5-1; 13 nucleotides match TRBD2. The CDR3 is 17 residues long. The ends lost 4 bases at V and 0 bases at J; junction bases unmatched: 5. The germline CDR1 and CDR2 sequences are SGHRS and YFSETQ.

This clonotype was detected ten times or more. The CDR3 loop reads CASSSYRAEAFF. The CDR3 DNA follows: TGTGCCAGCAGCTCGTATCGCGCTGAAGCTTTCTTT. J is TRBJ1-1 and V is TRBV28; D gene ambiguous. The CDR3 spans 12 residues. The V gene's germline CDR1 is MDHEN and CDR2 SYDVKM. Trimming removed 6 bases from V and 6 bases from J, with 11 bases in between.

In its sample, this clonotype was seen many times. V and J are TRBV20-1 and TRBJ2-3; 9 bases match TRBD2. The J segment lost 1 base and the V segment lost 0 bases, leaving 2 bases of the junction unmatched. Germline V gives CDR1 DFQATT, CDR2 SNEGSKA (reference sequence). The CDR3 extends over 15 amino acids. The CDR3 spells CSARDRLAGTDTQYF. The CDR3 nucleotides read TGCAGTGCTAGAGACAGACTAGCGGGCACAGATACGCAGTATTTT.

This clonotype was detected ten times or more. The V and J genes are TRBV7-9 and TRBJ1-6, with D hard to call. The germline V gene encodes CDR1 SEHNR and CDR2 FQNEAQ (reference sequence). This CDR3 is built from 14 residues. Trimming took off 3 bases at V and 6 bases at J, with 9 bases between the two ends. This CDR3 is CASSFEWVNSPLHF. The CDR3 bases are TGTGCCAGCAGCTTTGAGTGGGTTAATTCACCCCTCCACTTT.

The DNA of the CDR3 is TGTGCCAGCAGCTCCTCAAATGGGGCGAACACTGAAGCTTTCTTT. Its protein product is CASSSSNGANTEAFF. The chain combines TRBV7-9 with TRBJ1-1; a weak D match, TRBD1 (5 bases). Germline V lookup: CDR1 SEHNR, CDR2 FQNEAQ (reference sequence). CDR3 length: 15 residues. With 4 bases removed from V and 1 base from J, the gap between germline ends came to 13 bases.

This clonotype was seen at least ten times. V gene TRBV29-1 combines with J gene TRBJ2-7; tentatively, D is TRBD2 (6 bases). The CDR3 extends over 13 amino acids. V lost 3 bases to trimming and J lost 3 bases, with 12 bases between them. Germline V gives CDR1 SQVTM, CDR2 ANQGSEA. Here the CDR3 DNA reads TGCAGCGTTGACGGGGGATGGGGCTACGAGCAGTACTTC. It encodes CSVDGGWGYEQYF.

In its sample, this clonotype was seen many times. This chain uses TRBV12-3 or TRBV12-4 with TRBJ1-2; 10 bases agree with TRBD1. The CDR3 covers 16 residues. Germline trimming cut 5 bases from V and 0 bases from J; bases unmatched to any gene: 6. In nucleotides, the CDR3 is TGTGCCAGCAGTCGGGGACAGGGGCGGGCTAACTATGGCTACACCTTC. Translation gives CASSRGQGRANYGYTF.

In this sample, this clonotype turned up many times. The CDR3 DNA reads TGTGCCAGCAGTTTGTCTGGGACAGGGTTCGGGGAGACCCAGTACTTC. This codes for CASSLSGTGFGETQYF. The gene calls are TRBV12-3 or TRBV12-4 and TRBJ2-5, with TRBD1 matching 9 bases. CDR3 length equals 16 residues. Trimming cost V 3 bases and J 5 bases; bases outside gene matches: 10.

In its sample, this clonotype was seen many times. The genes are TRBV10-2 and TRBJ2-1; D remains ambiguous. This CDR3 has 12 residues. V was trimmed by 9 bases and J by 4 bases, leaving 10 bases between them. Germline lookup yields CDR1 WSHSY and CDR2 SAAADI. CDR3 sequence (DNA): TGCGCCAGTATGATCCCATACAATGAGCAGTTCTTC. This sequence encodes CASMIPYNEQFF.

The gene calls are TRBV5-6 and TRBJ2-5, with TRBD2 as a possible D gene (6 bases). V lost 2 bases and J 4 bases, leaving 12 bases between the germline ends. Germline CDR1 and CDR2: SGHDT and YYEEEE. CDR3 size: 14 residues. CDR3 bases: TGTGCCAGCAGCTTCCGGGACGGGAGAGAGACCCAGTACTTC. Protein product: CASSFRDGRETQYF.

The J gene is TRBJ1-1, the V gene TRBV20-1, with D perhaps matching TRBD1 (5 bases). Trimming took off 5 bases at V and 4 bases at J, with 20 bases between the two ends. CDR3 size: 15 residues. CDR1 is DFQATT and CDR2 is SNEGSKA in the germline V gene (reference sequence). The CDR3 bases are TGCAGTGCTGGAAGCTACTTTCCAGGGTTCACTGAAGCTTTCTTT. It translates to CSAGSYFPGFTEAFF.

This clonotype was found many times. The chain recombines TRBV6-1 with TRBJ1-6, with TRBD1 as a possible D gene (6 bases). V shed 7 bases and J shed 11 bases, with 18 bases lying between them. Per germline, CDR1 MNHNS and CDR2 SASEGT. The CDR3 contains 14 residues. The chain's CDR3 is CASNLWQGMPPLHF. As DNA, the CDR3 is TGTGCCAGCAACCTATGGCAGGGGATGCCACCCCTCCACTTT.

In this sample, this clonotype turned up many times. The chain combines TRBV7-3 with TRBJ2-7; D gene ambiguous. The ends were cut back, 2 bases at V and 2 bases at J, with 13 bases in the middle. The CDR3 loop spans 15 amino acids. Germline V lookup: CDR1 SGHTA, CDR2 FQGTGA. The CDR3 DNA reads TGTGCCAGCAGCTTAGTCCTATCGGGCCCCTACGAGCAGTACTTC. Protein: CASSLVLSGPYEQYF. The full variable domain, completed using reference TRBV7-3 and TRBJ2-7, is GAGVSQTPSNKVTEKGKYVELRCDPISGHTALYWYRQSLGQGPEFLIYFQGTGAADDSGLPNDRFFAVRPEGSVSTLKIQRTERGDSAVYLCASSLVLSGPYEQYFGPGTRLTVT.

This clonotype was detected many times. The V and J genes are TRBV29-1 and TRBJ2-2; 10 nucleotides line up with TRBD2. Germline lookup yields CDR1 SQVTM and CDR2 ANQGSEA. The CDR3 is 15 residues long. The J segment lost 5 bases and the V segment lost 3 bases, leaving 6 bases of the junction unmatched. The CDR3 sequence: CSVDLAGAPTGELFF. The CDR3 nucleotides read TGCAGCGTTGACCTAGCGGGGGCCCCTACCGGGGAGCTGTTTTTT.

The table lists this clonotype with many counts. The V gene is TRBV7-8, the J gene TRBJ1-2; tentatively, D is TRBD1 (6 bases). This CDR3 is built from 13 residues. From germline, CDR1 is SGHVS and CDR2 FQNEAQ. The V gene lost 8 bases and the J gene lost 6 bases, with 16 bases spanning the gap. The CDR3 DNA reads TGTGCCAGCTCGGAACAGGGACGTAATGGCTACACCTTC. As protein: CASSEQGRNGYTF.

The V call is TRBV10-2, the J call TRBJ2-1; D is undetermined. Germline V gives CDR1 WSHSY, CDR2 SAAADI. The CDR3 is made up of 11 amino acids. CDR3 bases: TGCTCCCGCAGTGTGAGTTATGAGCAGTTCTTC. Protein: CSRSVSYEQFF.

This clonotype occurred many times. The chain uses TRBV12-3 or TRBV12-4 and TRBJ2-4; no clear D. CDR3 length: 14 amino acids. V was pared by 6 bases and J by 0 bases, with 9 bases between. The CDR3 sequence is CASSLVPAKNIQYF. The CDR3 bases are TGTGCCAGCAGCCTCGTCCCAGCCAAAAACATTCAGTACTTC.

On this clonotype: Since a much larger clone is just one base distant, this may be a read error. The V gene is TRBV18, the J gene TRBJ1-1, with TRBD1 as a possible D gene (6 bases). The length of the CDR3 is 14 residues. The ends were cut back, 4 bases at V and 4 bases at J, with 13 bases in the middle. Germline CDR1 is KGHSH and CDR2 is LQKENI. The CDR3 coding sequence is TGTGCCAGCTCACAATCCAGGGGAGGCACTGAAGCTTTCTTT. The encoded protein is CASSQSRGGTEAFF.

The CDR3 coding sequence is TGCGCCAGCAACTCCCTGGGACAGCCCTCTAGTACGCAGTATTTT. It codes for CASNSLGQPSSTQYF. The chain joins TRBV5-1 to TRBJ2-3; 7 bases map to TRBD1. Germline V lookup: CDR1 SGHRS, CDR2 YFSETQ. This CDR3 spans 15 amino acids. Losses at the gene ends were 6 bases for V and 8 bases for J; bases not matched to a gene: 15.

This clonotype was observed at least ten times. The V gene is TRBV24-1, the J gene TRBJ2-1, with TRBD2 matching over 11 bases. Germline CDR1 KGHDR, CDR2 SFDVKD. J was trimmed by 8 bases and V by 4 bases; bases with no gene match: 9. The length of the CDR3 is 16 residues. The chain's CDR3 is CATSDVISGGADEQFF. The CDR3 DNA reads as TGTGCCACCAGTGACGTGATTAGCGGGGGGGCGGATGAGCAGTTCTTC.

Remarks on this clonotype: The CDR3 ends on some other residue instead of the conserved phenylalanine or tryptophan, so this is likely a read error. The gene calls are TRBV5-1 and TRBJ2-6; D might be TRBD2 (5 bases). In germline, CDR1 is SGHRS, CDR2 YFSETQ. V was shortened by 8 bases and J by 3 bases, with 18 bases between the two germline ends. This CDR3 contains 16 residues. The CDR3 here is CARRADGDFGANVLTL. CDR3 DNA: TGCGCCAGAAGGGCAGACGGGGATTTTGGGGCCAACGTCCTGACTTTA.

V and J are TRBV20-1 and TRBJ2-3; the match to TRBD1 covers 7 bases. Germline V lookup: CDR1 DFQATT, CDR2 SNEGSKA (reference sequence). This CDR3 region has 17 residues. V lost 1 base to trimming and J lost 0 bases; unmatched junction nucleotides: 10. CDR3 in amino acids: CSARALPGQFSTDTQYF. In nucleotides, the CDR3 is TGCAGTGCTAGAGCCCTCCCGGGACAGTTTAGCACAGATACGCAGTATTTT.

In this sample, this clonotype turned up many times. V and J are TRBV7-6 and TRBJ1-6; 12 positions match TRBD1. J lost 9 bases, V lost 6 bases, and 6 bases had no gene match. CDR1 and CDR2 from the germline V gene are SGHVS and FNYEAQ. The CDR3 runs to 15 residues. The CDR3, as DNA: TGTGCCAGCAGTGCCGGGACAGGGGGCCGTTCACCCCTCCACTTT. It encodes CASSAGTGGRSPLHF.